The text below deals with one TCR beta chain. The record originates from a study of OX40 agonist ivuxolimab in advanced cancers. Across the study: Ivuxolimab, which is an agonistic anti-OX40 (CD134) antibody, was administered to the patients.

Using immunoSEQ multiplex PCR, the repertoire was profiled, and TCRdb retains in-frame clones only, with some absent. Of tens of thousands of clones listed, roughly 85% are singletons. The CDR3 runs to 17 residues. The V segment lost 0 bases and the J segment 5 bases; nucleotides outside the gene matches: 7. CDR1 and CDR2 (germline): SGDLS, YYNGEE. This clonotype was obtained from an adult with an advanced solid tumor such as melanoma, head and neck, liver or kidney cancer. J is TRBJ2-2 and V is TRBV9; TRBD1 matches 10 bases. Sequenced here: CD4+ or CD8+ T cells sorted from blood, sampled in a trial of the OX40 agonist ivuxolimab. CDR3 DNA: TGTGCCAGCAGCGTAGCTCAGGGACAGGGGTGGACCGGGGAGCTGTTTTTT. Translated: CASSVAQGQGWTGELFF.